This TCR beta chain came from a study of long-term antiretroviral therapy in people with HIV. The CDR3 runs 17 residues. V dropped 5 bases and J dropped 0 bases, with 18 bases sitting between them. Germline V lookup: CDR1 MDHEN, CDR2 SYDVKM. To note about this clone: Antigen unknown.

The assay used was immunoSEQ (version v3.0), run at survey level. Produced via immunoSEQ multiplex PCR; TCRdb's table is partial and in-frame only. The sample has roughly 28,000 clones, 70% to 90% seen once. Study conclusions and caveats: Upon ART, diversity increased but remained lower than transplant donor controls.

The sequencing used unsorted PBMCs, collected 0.5 years after starting antiretroviral therapy. The receptor comes from a woman between 18 and 29 years old with HIV. The chain employs TRBV28 and TRBJ2-3; D is unclear. The CDR3 loop is CASSPLGVGTSTDTQYF. The CDR3 nucleotides are TGTGCCAGCAGTCCTCTGGGTGTAGGTACTAGCACAGATACGCAGTATTTT.